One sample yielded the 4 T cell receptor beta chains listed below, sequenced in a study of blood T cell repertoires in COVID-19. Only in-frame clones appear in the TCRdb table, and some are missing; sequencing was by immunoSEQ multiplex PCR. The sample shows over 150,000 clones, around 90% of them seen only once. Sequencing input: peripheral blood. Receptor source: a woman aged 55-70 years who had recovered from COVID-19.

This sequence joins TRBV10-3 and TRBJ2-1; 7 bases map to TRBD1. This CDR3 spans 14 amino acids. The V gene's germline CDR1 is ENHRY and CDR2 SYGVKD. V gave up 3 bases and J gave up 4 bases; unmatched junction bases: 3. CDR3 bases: TGTGCCATCAGTGAAGACAGGGTGTACAATGAGCAGTTCTTC. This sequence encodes CAISEDRVYNEQFF.

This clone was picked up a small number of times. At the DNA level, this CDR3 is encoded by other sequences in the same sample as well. The CDR3 DNA reads as TGTGCCAGCAGTCCTACAGGGATTTCACCCCTCCACTTT. Its translation is CASSPTGISPLHF. This sequence joins TRBV6-6 and TRBJ1-6, with D possibly TRBD1 on 6 matching bases. The CDR3 is 13 amino acids. CDR1 and CDR2 from the germline V gene are MNHNY and SVGAGI (reference sequence). Trimming stripped 5 bases from V and 9 bases from J, with 11 bases between.

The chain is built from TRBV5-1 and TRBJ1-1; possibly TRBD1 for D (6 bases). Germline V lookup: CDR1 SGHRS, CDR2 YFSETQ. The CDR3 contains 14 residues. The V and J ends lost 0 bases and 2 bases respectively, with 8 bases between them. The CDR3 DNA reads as TGCGCCAGCAGCTTGGCGGGACACAACACTGAAGCTTTCTTT. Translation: CASSLAGHNTEAFF.

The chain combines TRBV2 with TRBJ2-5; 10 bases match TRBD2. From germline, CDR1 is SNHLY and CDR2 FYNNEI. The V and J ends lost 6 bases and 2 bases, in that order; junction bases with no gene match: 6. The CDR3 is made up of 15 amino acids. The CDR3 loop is CASSLASGGQETQYF. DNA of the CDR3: TGTGCCAGCAGCTTGGCTAGCGGGGGTCAAGAGACCCAGTACTTC.